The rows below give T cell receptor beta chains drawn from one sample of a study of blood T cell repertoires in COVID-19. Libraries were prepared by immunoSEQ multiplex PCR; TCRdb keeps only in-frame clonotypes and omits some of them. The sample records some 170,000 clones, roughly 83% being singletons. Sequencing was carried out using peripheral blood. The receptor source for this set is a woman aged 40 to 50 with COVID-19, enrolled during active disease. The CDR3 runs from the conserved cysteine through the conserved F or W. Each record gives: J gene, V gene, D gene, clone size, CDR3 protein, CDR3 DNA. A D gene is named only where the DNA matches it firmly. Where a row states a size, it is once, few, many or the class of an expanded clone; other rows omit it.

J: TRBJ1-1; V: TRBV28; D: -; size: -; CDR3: CASSLSRMNTEAFF; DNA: TGTGCCAGCAGTCTCAGCAGGATGAACACTGAAGCTTTCTTT
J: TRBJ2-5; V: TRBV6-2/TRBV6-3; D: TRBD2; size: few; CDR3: CASSPKAGRRETQYF; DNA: TGTGCCAGCAGTCCCAAAGCGGGGCGACGGGAGACCCAGTACTTC
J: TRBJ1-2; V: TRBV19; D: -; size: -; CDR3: CASSRHSGNSNYGYTF; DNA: TGTGCCAGTAGTAGACATTCAGGGAATTCTAACTATGGCTACACCTTC
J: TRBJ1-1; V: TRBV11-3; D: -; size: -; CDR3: CASSLSPQPNTEAFF; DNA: TGTGCCAGCAGCTTAAGCCCCCAACCGAACACTGAAGCTTTCTTT
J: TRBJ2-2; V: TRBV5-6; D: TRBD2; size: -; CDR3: CASSSEKLAGGNTGELFF; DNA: TGTGCCAGCAGTTCCGAGAAATTAGCGGGAGGGAACACCGGGGAGCTGTTTTTT
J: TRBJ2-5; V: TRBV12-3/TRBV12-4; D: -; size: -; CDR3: CASSRLVRETQYF; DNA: TGTGCCAGCAGCCGACTAGTCCGAGAGACCCAGTACTTC
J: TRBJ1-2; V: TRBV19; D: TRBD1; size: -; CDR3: CASIPYRDRGRGNGYTF; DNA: TGTGCCAGCATCCCCTACCGGGACAGGGGGAGGGGGAATGGCTACACCTTC
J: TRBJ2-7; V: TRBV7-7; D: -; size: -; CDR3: CASSPFAAAFYEQYF; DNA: TGTGCTAGCAGCCCCTTCGCAGCGGCCTTCTACGAGCAGTACTTC
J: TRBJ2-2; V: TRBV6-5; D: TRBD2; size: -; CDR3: CASRQPGGRTGELFF; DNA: TGTGCCAGCAGACAACCGGGGGGGCGGACCGGGGAGCTGTTTTTT
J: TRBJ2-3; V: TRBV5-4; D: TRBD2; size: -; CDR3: CASSGGASGVTDTQYF; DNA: TGTGCCAGCAGCGGGGGGGCTAGCGGGGTCACAGATACGCAGTATTTT
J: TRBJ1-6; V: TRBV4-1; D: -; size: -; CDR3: CASSQDRFSPLHF; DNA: TGCGCCAGCAGCCAAGATAGATTTTCACCCCTCCACTTT
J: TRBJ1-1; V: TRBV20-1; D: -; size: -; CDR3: CSAWGDTEAFF; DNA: TGCAGCGCCTGGGGAGACACTGAAGCTTTCTTT
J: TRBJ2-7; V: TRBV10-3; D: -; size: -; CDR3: CAISDGGAGNYEQYF; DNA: TGTGCCATCAGTGACGGGGGTGCGGGAAACTACGAGCAGTACTTC
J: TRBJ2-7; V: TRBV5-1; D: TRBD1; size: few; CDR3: CASSFWTGGSWDEQYF; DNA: TGCGCCAGCAGCTTCTGGACAGGGGGAAGTTGGGACGAGCAGTACTTC
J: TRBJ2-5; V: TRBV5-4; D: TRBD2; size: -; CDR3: CASSLHRLAGVQETQYF; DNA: TGTGCCAGCAGCCTCCACCGACTAGCGGGGGTTCAAGAGACCCAGTACTTC
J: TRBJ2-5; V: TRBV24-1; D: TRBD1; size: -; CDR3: CATHRGWGGETQYF; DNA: TGTGCCACCCACAGGGGGTGGGGTGGGGAGACCCAGTACTTC
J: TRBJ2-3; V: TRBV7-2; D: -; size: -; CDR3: CASSSLAATGLRTDTQYF; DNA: TGTGCCAGCAGCTCCCTCGCGGCGACTGGCCTTCGCACAGATACGCAGTATTTT
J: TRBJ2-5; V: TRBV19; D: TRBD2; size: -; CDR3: CASSIDPRTSGSETQYF; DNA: TGTGCCAGTAGTATAGATCCTCGGACTAGCGGGAGTGAGACCCAGTACTTC
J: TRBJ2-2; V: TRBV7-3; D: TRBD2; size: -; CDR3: CASSLTLAANTGELFF; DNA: TGTGCCAGCAGCTTAACACTAGCGGCTAACACCGGGGAGCTGTTTTTT
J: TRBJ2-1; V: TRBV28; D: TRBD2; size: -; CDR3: CASRGTSGGTYNEQFF; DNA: TGTGCCAGCAGGGGGACTAGCGGAGGAACTTACAATGAGCAGTTCTTC
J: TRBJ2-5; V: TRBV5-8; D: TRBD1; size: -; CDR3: CASSSGTGKETQYF; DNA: TGTGCCAGCAGCTCCGGGACAGGGAAAGAGACCCAGTACTTC
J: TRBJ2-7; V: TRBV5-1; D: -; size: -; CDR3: CASSSTRGSYEQYF; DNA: TGCGCCAGCAGCTCAACCCGGGGTTCCTACGAGCAGTACTTC
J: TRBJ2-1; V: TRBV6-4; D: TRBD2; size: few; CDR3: CASSEAGGPNEQFF; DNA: TGTGCCAGCAGTGAAGCGGGAGGACCGAATGAGCAGTTCTTC
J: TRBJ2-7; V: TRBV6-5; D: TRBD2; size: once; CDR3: CASTFGRAYPYEQYF; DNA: TGTGCCAGCACCTTCGGGAGGGCTTACCCCTACGAGCAGTACTTC
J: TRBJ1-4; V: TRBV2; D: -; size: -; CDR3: CASSADRTTNEKLFF; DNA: TGTGCCAGCAGTGCCGACAGAACAACTAATGAAAAACTGTTTTTT
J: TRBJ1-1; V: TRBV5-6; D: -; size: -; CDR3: CASSFFSSLAVAEAFF; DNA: TGTGCCAGCAGCTTCTTCTCTTCGCTGGCGGTGGCTGAAGCTTTCTTT
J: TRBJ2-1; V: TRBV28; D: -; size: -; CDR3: CASRVERQRDEQFF; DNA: TGTGCCAGCAGAGTGGAGAGGCAGAGGGATGAGCAGTTCTTC
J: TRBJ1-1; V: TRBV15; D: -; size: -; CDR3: CATSSSRNTEAFF; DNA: TGTGCCACCAGCAGTAGTAGGAACACTGAAGCTTTCTTT
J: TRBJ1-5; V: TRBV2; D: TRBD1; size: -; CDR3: CASRARDRGNQPQHF; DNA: TGTGCCAGCAGGGCCCGGGACAGGGGAAATCAGCCCCAGCATTTT
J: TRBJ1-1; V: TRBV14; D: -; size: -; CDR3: CASSRLGTGNFEAFF; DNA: TGTGCCAGCAGCCGCTTGGGAACAGGTAACTTCGAAGCTTTCTTT
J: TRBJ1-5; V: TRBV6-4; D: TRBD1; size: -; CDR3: CATAQGGNQPQHF; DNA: TGTGCCACCGCCCAGGGGGGCAATCAGCCCCAGCATTTT
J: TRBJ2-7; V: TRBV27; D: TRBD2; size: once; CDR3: CASSLRSGSYPGEQYF; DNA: TGTGCCAGCAGTTTAAGGAGCGGGAGCTATCCGGGGGAGCAGTACTTC
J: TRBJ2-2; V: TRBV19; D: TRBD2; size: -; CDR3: CASSLQRGNTGELFF; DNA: TGTGCCAGTAGTTTACAGCGGGGGAACACCGGGGAGCTGTTTTTT
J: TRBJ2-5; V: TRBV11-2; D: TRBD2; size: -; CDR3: CASSSGLAGETQYF; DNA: TGTGCCAGCAGCTCTGGACTAGCGGGAGAGACCCAGTACTTC
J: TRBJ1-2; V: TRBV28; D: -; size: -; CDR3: CASTPARPSGGYTF; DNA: TGTGCCAGCACCCCAGCCAGGCCCAGCGGTGGCTACACCTTC
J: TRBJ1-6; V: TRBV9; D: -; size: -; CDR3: CASSVSTGAYNSPLHF; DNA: TGTGCCAGCAGCGTATCCACAGGAGCCTATAATTCACCCCTCCACTTT